The 14 T cell receptor beta chains in this list originate from one sample, sequenced in a study of T cells in Graves' hyperthyroidism and ophthalmopathy (dated by TCRdb to the late 2010s). The method behind the library was multiplex PCR. The sequencing machine was an Illumina HiSeq 2000. The TCR beta CDR3 regions were amplified from the RNA transcripts. For the first round of RT-PCR on the TCR CDR3, the HTBI primer set was used together with the Qiagen OneStep RT-PCR kit. Clones were called with MiXCR by TCRdb after fastp trimmed the public reads at Q25, and only in-frame beta chains were retained. All rows with the same CDR3 protein become a single entry with the most common DNA and genes. The sample table shows fewer than 300,000 distinct CDR3 sequences, and approximately 26% are seen once. Approximately 25% of the sample is taken by the ten largest. Sequencing was performed on blood. These receptors were taken from a man aged 35 to 55 with Graves' hyperthyroidism that later progressed to Graves' ophthalmopathy.

This chain links TRBV9 with TRBJ2-5, with a tentative D call TRBD2 (6 bases). The length of the CDR3 is 15 residues. The germline V and J ends were trimmed by 0 bases and 0 bases, with 9 bases remaining between them. The germline V gene has CDR1 SGDLS and CDR2 YYNGEE. Here the CDR3 reads CASSVGAGNQETQYF. CDR3 DNA: TGTGCCAGCAGCGTAGGTGCGGGAAACCAAGAGACCCAGTACTTC.

This clonotype has at least ten counts. The chain has TRBV20-1 and TRBJ2-7; D tentatively fits TRBD1 or TRBD2 (5 bases each). CDR1 is DFQATT and CDR2 is SNEGSKA in the germline V gene (reference sequence). The CDR3 covers 11 residues. Trimming took off 5 bases at V and 9 bases at J, with 14 bases between the two ends. CDR3 sequence (DNA): TGCAGTGCTCGCGGGCAGGGAAGGCAGTACTTC. Encoded protein: CSARGQGRQYF.

This clonotype was seen repeatedly, ten times or more. The rearrangement links TRBV7-2 to TRBJ1-2, with D perhaps TRBD1 (5 bases). Germline V gene sequence: CDR1 SGHTA, CDR2 FQGNSA. This CDR3 has 14 amino acids. Trimming stripped 5 bases from V and 4 bases from J, with 14 bases between. CDR3 region: CASSPSPGVYGYTF. For the CDR3, the DNA is TGTGCCAGCAGCCCCTCCCCGGGGGTCTATGGCTACACCTTC.

This rearrangement joins TRBV6-4 to TRBJ2-2; D is perhaps TRBD1 (5 bases). The CDR3 sequence is 15 residues long. Germline V lookup: CDR1 MRHNA, CDR2 SNTAGT. The germline V and J ends were trimmed by 6 bases and 3 bases, with 14 bases remaining between them. The CDR3 protein is CASSPTDADTGELFF. As DNA, the CDR3 is TGTGCCAGCAGCCCGACAGACGCGGACACCGGGGAGCTGTTTTTT.

The chain recombines TRBV5-4 with TRBJ2-7, with D possibly TRBD1 on 7 matching bases. The CDR3 is made up of 14 amino acids. Germline CDR1 SGHNT, CDR2 YYREEE (reference sequence). V was trimmed by 0 bases and J by 6 bases, leaving 13 bases between them. The CDR3 reads CASSLAGGILEQYF. The CDR3 nucleotides read TGTGCCAGCAGCTTGGCAGGGGGGATCCTCGAGCAGTACTTC.

This clonotype was counted ten times or more. The chain uses TRBV5-1 and TRBJ1-1, with TRBD1 identical over 12 bases. J gave up 9 bases and V 1 base, and 4 bases lay outside the gene matches. The CDR3 length is 14 residues. The germline gives CDR1 SGHRS, CDR2 YFSETQ. The CDR3 DNA sequence: TGCGCCAGCAGCTTGTGGGACAGGGGGCAACAAGCTTTCTTT. It yields the protein CASSLWDRGQQAFF.

The chain uses TRBV20-1 and TRBJ2-7; 8 bases align to TRBD2. The CDR3 sequence is 15 residues long. The germline CDR1 and CDR2 sequences are DFQATT and SNEGSKA (reference sequence). V trimming: 0 bases; J trimming: 0 bases; junction bases outside the gene matches: 4. CDR3 DNA sequence: TGCAGTGCTAGAGATCTCAGCGGGGGCTCCTACGAGCAGTACTTC. This encodes CSARDLSGGSYEQYF.

This clonotype was detected many times. V usage is TRBV12-3 or TRBV12-4 and J usage is TRBJ1-1; a possible D gene is TRBD1 (5 bases). The CDR3 has 13 residues. V was shortened by 3 bases and J by 4 bases, with 9 bases between the two germline ends. CDR3 DNA: TGTGCCAGCAGTTTGGGGGGGGTCACTGAAGCTTTCTTT. Translated: CASSLGGVTEAFF.

This sequence joins TRBV6-5 and TRBJ2-7; the D gene is possibly TRBD2 (5 bases). The germline V gene has CDR1 MNHEY and CDR2 SVGAGI. The CDR3 has 14 residues. Deletions cut 1 base from V and 0 bases from J, with 7 bases between. The CDR3 sequence is CASSYLGLSYEQYF. DNA for the CDR3: TGTGCCAGCAGTTACTTAGGACTCTCCTACGAGCAGTACTTC.

This clonotype was observed many times. V usage is TRBV13 and J usage is TRBJ2-5, with unresolved D. V was shortened by 5 bases and J by 2 bases, with 12 bases between the two germline ends. CDR1 and CDR2 (germline): PRHDT, FYEKMQ (reference sequence). The CDR3 is 14 amino acids. In DNA, the CDR3 is TGTGCCAGCAGCCCTCGGAGCGTTCAAGAGACCCAGTACTTC. This codes for CASSPRSVQETQYF.

Many counts were recorded for this clonotype. CDR3: CATSRGQITYEQYF. The CDR3, as DNA: TGTGCCACCAGCAGGGGACAGATTACCTACGAGCAGTACTTC. The chain uses TRBV15 and TRBJ2-7; 7 bases match TRBD1. This CDR3 contains 14 residues. CDR1 is LNHNV and CDR2 is YYDKDF in the germline V gene (reference sequence). J gave up 2 bases and V 3 bases, and 4 bases lay outside the gene matches. Combining the CDR3 with reference TRBV15 and TRBJ2-7 gives the whole variable domain DAMVIQNPRYQVTQFGKPVTLSCSQTLNHNVMYWYQQKSSQAPKLLFHYYDKDFNNEADTPDNFQSRRPNTSFCFLDIRSPGLGDTAMYLCATSRGQITYEQYFGPGTRLTVT.

This clonotype was counted ten times or more. The CDR3: CASSHGGHAQHF. CDR3 coding DNA: TGTGCCAGCAGTCACGGGGGCCACGCCCAGCATTTT. This chain links TRBV6-2 or TRBV6-3 with TRBJ1-5, with D possibly matching TRBD1 (6 bases). CDR1 MNHEY and CDR2 SVGEGT come from the germline V gene. This CDR3 has 12 residues. V was trimmed by 5 bases and J by 11 bases, leaving 13 bases between them.

The CDR3 DNA sequence: TGTGCCAGCAGCACTAAGGGGGGGAGGTACACTGAAGCTTTCTTT. This gives the protein CASSTKGGRYTEAFF. The chain has TRBV28 and TRBJ1-1; weak D call: TRBD1 (6 bases). Germline loops: CDR1 MDHEN, CDR2 SYDVKM. This CDR3 comprises 15 residues. The V end was cut by 6 bases, the J end by 3 bases, with 17 bases between.

In this sample, this clonotype turned up a few times. The chain has TRBV6-2 or TRBV6-3 and TRBJ2-7, with 7 positions matching TRBD1. V shed 5 bases, J shed 4 bases, and the junction held 8 bases outside the gene matches. CDR3 length equals 14 residues. The germline CDR1 and CDR2 sequences are MNHEY and SVGEGT. For the CDR3, the DNA is TGTGCCAGCAGTGACCGGGACAGCAAGTACGAGCAGTACTTC. It is translated as CASSDRDSKYEQYF.